This is a list of T cell receptor beta chains from one sample in a study of blood T cells in healthy people across ages. TCRdb re-called the 5' RACE reads with MiXCR, one entry per CDR3 protein. Among around 1,600,000 distinct CDR3 sequences listed, roughly two fifths were seen once. The sequencing input was blood. The receptors stem from a woman between 18 and 29 years old in good health. The CDR3 runs from the conserved cysteine through the conserved F or W. The D gene is left open where the match is weak. Only part of the rows carry a size: once, few, many, or a class if the clone is expanded.

j_call	d_call	clone_size	v_call	cdr3_aa	cdr3_nt
TRBJ2-3	NA	NA	TRBV7-9	CASSPPGPKSTDTQYF	TGTGCCAGCAGCCCCCCGGGGCCGAAATCCACAGATACGCAGTATTTT
TRBJ2-7	TRBD1	few	TRBV24-1	CATSDWGQWWAYEQYF	TGTGCCACCAGTGATTGGGGACAGTGGTGGGCCTACGAGCAGTACTTC
TRBJ1-2	NA	NA	TRBV7-2	CASTSGGWGLKIDGYTF	TGTGCCAGCACCTCCGGGGGGTGGGGCCTGAAAATTGATGGCTACACCTTC
TRBJ2-5	TRBD1	NA	TRBV4-3	CASSQDLDRGRETQYF	TGCGCCAGCAGCCAAGATCTAGACAGGGGGAGGGAGACCCAGTACTTC
TRBJ1-6	TRBD1	NA	TRBV12-3/TRBV12-4	CASSFSGQAFNSPLHF	TGTGCCAGCAGTTTCTCGGGACAGGCGTTTAATTCACCCCTCCACTTT
TRBJ1-1	NA	NA	TRBV29-1	CSGADIMNTEAFF	TGCAGCGGAGCGGACATAATGAACACTGAAGCTTTCTTT
TRBJ2-1	NA	few	TRBV7-2	CASSLNSISSYNEQFF	TGTGCCAGCAGCCTCAACTCGATTAGCTCCTACAATGAGCAGTTCTTC
TRBJ2-3	NA	NA	TRBV6-5	CASSYQGRGKDTQYF	TGTGCCAGCAGTTACCAGGGACGGGGAAAAGATACGCAGTATTTT
TRBJ2-1	NA	NA	TRBV27	CASSPVGRASLEQFF	TGTGCCAGCAGTCCAGTCGGGCGGGCCTCCCTCGAGCAGTTCTTC
TRBJ1-1	NA	few	TRBV7-9	CASSVWDGENTEAFF	TGTGCCAGCAGCGTCTGGGACGGGGAAAACACTGAAGCTTTCTTT
TRBJ2-7	NA	few	TRBV7-2	CASSLRGMVYEQYF	TGTGCCAGCAGCTTAAGGGGGATGGTCTACGAGCAGTACTTC
TRBJ1-2	NA	few	TRBV6-1	CASRQLQEGYTF	TGTGCCAGCAGGCAACTACAGGAAGGCTACACCTTC
TRBJ2-1	NA	few	TRBV29-1	CSVAWPGAHNEQFF	TGCAGCGTTGCGTGGCCAGGGGCTCACAATGAGCAGTTCTTC
TRBJ2-1	TRBD1	few	TRBV7-2	CASSNQGAMVNEQFF	TGTGCCAGCAGCAACCAGGGGGCTATGGTTAATGAGCAGTTCTTC
TRBJ2-1	NA	once	TRBV20-1	CSASDEGTYNEQFF	TGCAGTGCTAGCGACGAGGGGACCTACAATGAGCAGTTCTTC
TRBJ1-6	NA	NA	TRBV4-3	CASSQVLTGNSPLHF	TGCGCCAGCAGCCAAGTTCTCACAGGGAATTCACCCCTCCACTTT
TRBJ2-7	NA	NA	TRBV7-9	CASSSRQRYEQYF	TGTGCCAGCAGCTCCCGACAGCGCTACGAGCAGTACTTC
TRBJ2-5	NA	NA	TRBV7-9	CASSPRTLQLRYF	TGTGCCAGCAGCCCCCGGACATTGCAGTTGCGGTACTTC
TRBJ2-1	NA	few	TRBV20-1	CSARLGHDEQFF	TGCAGTGCTAGACTTGGGCACGATGAGCAGTTCTTC
TRBJ2-5	NA	few	TRBV12-3/TRBV12-4	CASSSVIGETQYF	TGTGCCAGCAGTTCGGTGATAGGGGAGACCCAGTACTTC
TRBJ1-2	NA	NA	TRBV15	CATSRDSQANYGYTF	TGTGCCACCAGCAGAGATTCGCAAGCTAACTATGGCTACACCTTC
TRBJ2-3	NA	few	TRBV6-6	CASSYSSGRATPLTQYF	TGTGCCAGCAGTTACTCGAGTGGCAGGGCCACCCCCCTTACGCAGTATTTT
TRBJ1-2	NA	few	TRBV4-1	CASSHRLLNYGYTF	TGCGCCAGCAGCCACAGACTGCTTAACTATGGCTACACCTTC
TRBJ2-3	TRBD2	NA	TRBV11-2	CASSLLRGGITDTQYF	TGTGCCAGCAGCTTGCTTCGGGGGGGGATCACAGATACGCAGTATTTT
TRBJ1-1	NA	NA	TRBV4-1	CASSQPFRGSNTEAFF	TGCGCCAGCAGCCAACCTTTTCGAGGGTCAAACACTGAAGCTTTCTTT
TRBJ2-7	NA	NA	TRBV21-1	CASSKAARRGYEQYF	TGTGCCAGCAGCAAAGCGGCACGCAGGGGTTACGAGCAGTACTTC
TRBJ2-1	NA	NA	TRBV7-9	CASRNSASSYNEQFF	TGTGCCAGCAGAAATAGCGCGAGCTCCTACAATGAGCAGTTCTTC
TRBJ2-7	TRBD1	once	TRBV7-8	CASSLARTGMGYEQYF	TGTGCCAGCAGCTTAGCCCGGACAGGGATGGGCTACGAGCAGTACTTC
TRBJ1-2	NA	NA	TRBV6-6	CASSEGGADGYTF	TGTGCCAGCAGTGAGGGGGGGGCGGATGGCTACACCTTC
TRBJ2-3	TRBD2	NA	TRBV6-5	CASSDGPSGTTQYF	TGTGCCAGCAGTGACGGTCCTAGCGGGACTACGCAGTATTTT
TRBJ2-7	TRBD1	NA	TRBV20-1	CSATTGVVHEQYF	TGCAGTGCTACAACAGGGGTCGTTCACGAGCAGTACTTC
TRBJ1-2	NA	NA	TRBV14	CASSPFFIRRDQGCNYGYTF	TGTGCCAGCAGCCCTTTTTTCATTCGTCGGGACCAGGGCTGCAACTATGGCTACACCTTC
TRBJ1-5	NA	NA	TRBV6-1	CASSEAPGAEQPQHF	TGTGCCAGCAGTGAAGCGCCGGGGGCTGAGCAGCCCCAGCATTTT
TRBJ2-3	TRBD2	NA	TRBV3-1	CASSQTGGDTDTQYF	TGTGCCAGCAGCCAAACCGGGGGGGACACAGATACGCAGTATTTT
TRBJ2-7	NA	once	TRBV9	CAKAAEGGQYF	TGTGCCAAGGCGGCGGAGGGCGGGCAGTACTTC
TRBJ1-1	NA	NA	TRBV12-3/TRBV12-4	CASSLVDAAFF	TGTGCCAGCAGTTTAGTGGACGCAGCTTTCTTT
TRBJ1-2	TRBD1	NA	TRBV3-1	CASGQLRTGIGGYTF	TGTGCCAGCGGCCAACTGAGGACAGGTATAGGTGGCTACACCTTC
TRBJ2-2	TRBD2	NA	TRBV5-6	CASSPTREEGYTGELFF	TGTGCCAGCAGTCCCACGCGGGAGGAGGGGTACACCGGGGAGCTGTTTTTT
TRBJ2-7	TRBD1	NA	TRBV9	CASSVAGTAYYEQYF	TGTGCCAGCAGCGTAGCCGGGACAGCGTACTACGAGCAGTACTTC
TRBJ1-5	NA	NA	TRBV2	CASSEKAVNQPQHF	TGTGCCAGCAGTGAAAAGGCAGTTAATCAGCCCCAGCATTTT
TRBJ2-1	NA	few	TRBV5-1	CASSSHPLQNNEQFF	TGCGCCAGCAGCAGTCACCCCTTACAAAACAATGAGCAGTTCTTC
TRBJ2-4	NA	once	TRBV3-1	CASSQGTPIAKNIQYF	TGTGCCAGCAGCCAAGGCACCCCAATAGCCAAAAACATTCAGTACTTC
TRBJ2-7	NA	many	TRBV12-3/TRBV12-4	CASSPSGSLYSYEQYF	TGTGCCAGCAGTCCGTCCGGCAGTTTATACTCCTACGAGCAGTACTTC
TRBJ1-1	NA	NA	TRBV6-2/TRBV6-3	CASRTQGWNTEAFF	TGTGCCAGCAGGACTCAGGGGTGGAACACTGAAGCTTTCTTT
TRBJ2-1	NA	few	TRBV7-9	CASSFSILPSSYNEQFF	TGTGCCAGCAGCTTTTCAATTCTCCCGAGCTCCTACAATGAGCAGTTCTTC
TRBJ1-2	NA	NA	TRBV27	CASSTVFTYAGYTF	TGTGCCAGCTCGACAGTTTTTACTTATGCGGGCTACACCTTC
TRBJ2-1	NA	NA	TRBV28	CASRDFGLLNSEQFF	TGTGCCAGCAGGGACTTCGGACTACTGAATAGTGAGCAGTTCTTC